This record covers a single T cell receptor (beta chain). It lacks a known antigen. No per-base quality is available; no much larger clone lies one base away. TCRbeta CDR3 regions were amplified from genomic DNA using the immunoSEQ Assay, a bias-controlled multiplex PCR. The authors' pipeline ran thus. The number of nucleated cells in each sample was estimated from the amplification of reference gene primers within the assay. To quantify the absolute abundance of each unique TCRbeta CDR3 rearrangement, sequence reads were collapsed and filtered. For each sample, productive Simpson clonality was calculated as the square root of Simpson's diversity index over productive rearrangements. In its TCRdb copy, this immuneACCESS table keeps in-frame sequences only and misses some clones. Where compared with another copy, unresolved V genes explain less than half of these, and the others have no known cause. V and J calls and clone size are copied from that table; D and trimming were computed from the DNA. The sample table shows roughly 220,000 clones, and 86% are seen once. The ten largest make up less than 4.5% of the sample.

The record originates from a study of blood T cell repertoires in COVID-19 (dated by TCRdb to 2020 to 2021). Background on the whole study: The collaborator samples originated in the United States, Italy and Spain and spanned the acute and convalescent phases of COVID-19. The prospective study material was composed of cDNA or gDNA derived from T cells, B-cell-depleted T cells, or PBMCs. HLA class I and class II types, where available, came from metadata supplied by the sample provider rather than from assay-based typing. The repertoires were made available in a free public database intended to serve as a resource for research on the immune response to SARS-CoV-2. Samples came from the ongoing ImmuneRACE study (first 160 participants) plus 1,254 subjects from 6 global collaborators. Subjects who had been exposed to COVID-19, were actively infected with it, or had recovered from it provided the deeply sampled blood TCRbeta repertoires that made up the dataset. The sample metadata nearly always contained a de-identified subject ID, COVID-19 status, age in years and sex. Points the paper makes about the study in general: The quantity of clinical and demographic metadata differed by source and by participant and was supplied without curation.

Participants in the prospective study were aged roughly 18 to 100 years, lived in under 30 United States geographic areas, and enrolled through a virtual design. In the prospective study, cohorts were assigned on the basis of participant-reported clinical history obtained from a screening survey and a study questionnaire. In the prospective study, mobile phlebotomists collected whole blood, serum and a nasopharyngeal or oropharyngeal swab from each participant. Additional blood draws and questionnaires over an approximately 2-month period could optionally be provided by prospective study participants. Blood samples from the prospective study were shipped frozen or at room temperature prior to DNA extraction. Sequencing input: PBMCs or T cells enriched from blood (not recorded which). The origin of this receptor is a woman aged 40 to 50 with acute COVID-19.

The CDR3 protein is CAWSPGSSYEQYV. The nucleotide sequence reads TGTGCCTGGAGCCCGGGGAGCTCCTACGAGCAGTACGTC. Recombination connected TRBV30 to TRBJ2-7, with TRBD2 as a weak D call on 5 bases. The germline V gene (reference sequence) sets CDR1 to GTSNPN and CDR2 to SVGIG. Deletion took 3 bases off V and 0 bases off J, with a span of 9 bases between the germline ends. The CDR3 runs 13 residues from the cysteine to the valine. Only the CDR3 portion is preserved as DNA: 39 bases, with reading frame beginning at the first base.